This TCR beta chain was recorded in a study of blood T cell repertoires in COVID-19. Study-level information: From the United States, Italy and Spain came samples of acute and convalescent COVID-19. Sample material is recorded as cDNA or gDNA derived from T cells, B-cell-depleted T cells, or PBMCs.

The V end was cut by 1 base, the J end by 4 bases, with 6 bases between. CDR1 SGHAT and CDR2 FQNNGV come from the germline V gene. This CDR3 comprises 13 residues. Those who participated ranged in age from roughly 18 to 95 years and resided in approximately 26 US areas. Recovery meant two consecutive negative NP/OP PCR tests, professional clearance, or resolved symptoms. Assay used: immunoSEQ multiplex PCR; TCRdb lists only in-frame clones, some missing. The table lists approximately 250,000 clones, approximately 84% of them singletons, with 15% in the top ten. The source of this sequence is a middle-aged man who had recovered from COVID-19. The sample was PBMCs or T cells enriched from blood (not recorded which). This chain joins TRBV11-2 and TRBJ2-3, with D unresolved. Written as DNA, the CDR3 is TGTGCCAGCAGCTTAGCTTGGCCAGATACGCAGTATTTT. Translating it yields CASSLAWPDTQYF.